The 2 T cell receptor beta chains listed next were all sequenced from one sample in a study of blood T cell repertoires in COVID-19. Measured with immunoSEQ multiplex PCR; TCRdb has only the in-frame clones, and not every one. The sample lists about 38,000 clones, around four fifths occurring once. Input material: peripheral blood. The receptor source for this set is a man between 45 and 60 years old with active COVID-19.

The V call is TRBV7-9, the J call TRBJ1-5; D might be TRBD1 (5 bases). The V gene's germline CDR1 is SEHNR and CDR2 FQNEAQ (reference sequence). The CDR3 spans 15 residues. Trimming removed 6 bases from V and 1 base from J, with 13 bases in between. The CDR3 protein is CASSLDWGSNQPQHF. The CDR3 DNA follows: TGTGCCAGCAGTCTCGATTGGGGCAGCAATCAGCCCCAGCATTTT.

This clone was seen once. This sequence joins TRBV4-1 and TRBJ2-7; D perhaps matches TRBD2 (5 bases). The ends were cut back, 0 bases at V and 11 bases at J, with 23 bases in the middle. This CDR3 has 16 amino acids. Looked up from germline, CDR1 is MGHRA and CDR2 is YSYEKL. The CDR3 region has the DNA TGCGCCAGCAGCCAAGACCCGGCCCGGCCGGAGGTATGGAAGTACTTC. This translates into CASSQDPARPEVWKYF.